The clone carrying this TCR beta chain was recorded only once. The antigen is undetermined. This sample was taken from a study of cytomegalovirus exposure and HLA in healthy donors. General observations from the study: Association of a missense DCLRE1C variant with TCR beta V- and J-gene trimming was reported in a later analysis. The analysis excluded some indistinguishable V segments, including TRBV6-2 and TRBV6-3. HLA alleles showed associations with 15,000 to 20,000 TCR beta sequences in a later analysis, at a 0.05 false discovery rate.

This CDR3 has 12 residues. The germline gives CDR1 SNHLY, CDR2 FYNNEI. 13 Jbeta primers and 60 Vbeta primers were used for the PCR. Profiled with immunoSEQ multiplex PCR; TCRdb holds only in-frame clones, not every one. The sample includes 110,000 or so clones, about 80% of them seen just once. This sequence joins TRBV2 and TRBJ2-5, with D possibly TRBD2 on 6 matching bases. The DNA end is a closer match to TRBJ2-7, so the J assignment may be wrong. The receptor comes from a woman between 50 and 59 years old in good health and CMV-seropositive. Sequences were obtained from PBMCs. In DNA form, the CDR3 reads TGTGCCAGCATGGAGGGTGGTTACGAGCAGTACTTC. This sequence encodes CASMEGGYEQYF.